Listed below are T cell receptor beta chains from one sample, sequenced in a study of post-analysis software for immune sequencing data. TCRdb independently ran MiXCR on the PCR reads; one entry per CDR3 protein. The sample yields hundreds of thousands of distinct CDR3 sequences, about 32% seen once. Sequencing input: blood. These receptors all stem from a girl between 5 and 17 years old with multiple sclerosis. The CDR3 runs from the conserved cysteine through the conserved F or W. D genes are given only for firm matches. Rows give clone size only sometimes, using once, few, many, or a class for an expanded clone.

-	14	few	TRBV27	TRBJ1-5	CASSGGRREQPQHF	TGTGCCAGCAGCGGGGGTAGGCGTGAACAGCCCCAGCATTTT
-	16	-	TRBV2	TRBJ2-1	CASSRQGRGVYNEQFF	TGTGCCAGCAGTAGACAGGGCCGGGGGGTTTACAATGAGCAGTTCTTC
TRBD1	17	few	TRBV7-2	TRBJ2-5	CASSRGQGRRGQETQYF	TGTGCCAGCAGCCGCGGACAGGGGAGGCGCGGGCAAGAGACCCAGTACTTC
-	17	-	TRBV20-1	TRBJ2-3	CSASSRRVPGRPDTQYF	TGCAGTGCTAGTAGTCGGAGAGTCCCGGGAAGGCCCGATACGCAGTATTTT
-	13	-	TRBV2	TRBJ2-1	CATYYGSYNEQFF	TGTGCCACTTATTACGGGTCCTACAATGAGCAGTTCTTC
-	17	few	TRBV12-3/TRBV12-4	TRBJ2-2	CASSLGRAGLNTGELFF	TGTGCCAGCAGTTTAGGGCGCGCAGGCCTGAACACCGGGGAGCTGTTTTTT
-	14	-	TRBV28	TRBJ2-7	CASSQGASYNEQYF	TGTGCCAGCAGCCAAGGCGCCTCCTACAATGAGCAGTACTTC
-	14	-	TRBV12-3/TRBV12-4	TRBJ2-1	CASSPRALRREQFF	TGTGCCAGCAGTCCGCGCGCTCTACGGAGGGAGCAGTTCTTC
-	15	few	TRBV19	TRBJ2-1	CASSIVADSYNEQFF	TGTGCCAGTAGTATAGTGGCAGATTCCTACAATGAGCAGTTCTTC
-	15	-	TRBV5-1	TRBJ1-6	CASSLGSQSDSPLHF	TGCGCCAGCAGCTTAGGGTCTCAGTCCGACTCACCCCTCCACTTT
-	12	-	TRBV7-8	TRBJ1-4	CASSPDMGKLFF	TGTGCCAGCAGCCCGGACATGGGGAAACTGTTTTTT
-	13	-	TRBV4-2	TRBJ1-1	CASSPKVGTEAFF	TGTGCCAGCAGCCCGAAGGTGGGCACTGAAGCTTTCTTT
TRBD2	15	-	TRBV3-1	TRBJ2-5	CASLPSGGRGETQYF	TGTGCCAGCTTGCCCAGCGGGGGCCGAGGGGAGACCCAGTACTTC
TRBD2	15	few	TRBV6-1	TRBJ2-1	CASSEPSGGPFLLFF	TGTGCCAGCAGTGAACCTAGCGGGGGGCCCTTTTTACTGTTCTTC
-	14	-	TRBV9	TRBJ2-1	CASSVEAGSNEQFF	TGTGCCAGCAGCGTAGAAGCAGGGAGCAATGAGCAGTTCTTC
TRBD2	17	-	TRBV11-2	TRBJ2-1	CASSPTGRATSYNEQFF	TGTGCCAGCAGCCCCACGGGGAGGGCAACCTCCTACAATGAGCAGTTCTTC
-	11	few	TRBV2	TRBJ1-5	CAGGEGGTQHF	TGTGCCGGAGGGGAGGGGGGAACCCAGCATTTT
TRBD2	17	few	TRBV15	TRBJ2-1	CATSRPRTSGSNNEQFF	TGTGCCACCAGCAGACCGAGGACTAGCGGGAGTAACAATGAGCAGTTCTTC
-	12	-	TRBV7-2	TRBJ2-2	CASSPYSGDLFF	TGTGCCAGCAGCCCATACTCGGGAGATCTGTTTTTT
-	14	-	TRBV4-3	TRBJ2-7	CASSHQSGGYEQYF	TGCGCCAGCAGCCACCAATCTGGGGGCTACGAGCAGTACTTC
-	14	-	TRBV3-1	TRBJ2-7	CASSQDAGFHEQYF	TGTGCCAGCAGCCAAGATGCGGGCTTCCACGAGCAGTACTTC
-	14	-	TRBV6-5	TRBJ1-1	CASNRGLKEAEAFF	TGTGCCAGCAACCGAGGTTTAAAAGAGGCTGAAGCTTTCTTT
TRBD2	16	-	TRBV5-1	TRBJ2-1	CASSLASGGGSNEQFF	TGCGCCAGCAGCTTGGCCAGCGGGGGGGGCAGTAATGAGCAGTTCTTC
TRBD1	13	-	TRBV29-1	TRBJ1-1	CSDHRGEWTEAFF	TGCAGCGACCACAGGGGCGAATGGACTGAAGCTTTCTTT
TRBD2	14	-	TRBV10-2	TRBJ2-1	CVSSGLAEKAEQFF	TGCGTCAGCAGTGGACTAGCGGAGAAAGCTGAGCAGTTCTTC
-	13	-	TRBV20-1	TRBJ2-7	CSARAQLSYEQYF	TGCAGTGCTAGAGCCCAACTCTCCTACGAGCAGTACTTC
-	16	-	TRBV9	TRBJ2-6	CASSVATVFGANVLTF	TGTGCCAGCAGCGTCGCGACAGTTTTCGGGGCCAACGTCCTGACTTTC
-	12	few	TRBV20-1	TRBJ1-2	CSARGDNYGYTF	TGCAGTGCTAGAGGGGACAACTATGGCTACACCTTC
-	12	few	TRBV24-1	TRBJ1-1	CATSDWNTEAFF	TGTGCCACCAGTGACTGGAACACTGAAGCTTTCTTT
-	16	few	TRBV27	TRBJ2-5	CASYSQGAGAQETQYF	TGTGCCAGCTATTCTCAGGGCGCAGGGGCCCAAGAGACCCAGTACTTC
-	15	-	TRBV29-1	TRBJ2-3	CSVEVPSPSTDTQYF	TGCAGCGTTGAAGTACCTAGTCCTAGCACAGATACGCAGTATTTT
-	14	-	TRBV28	TRBJ2-3	CASSLDAPQDTQYF	TGTGCCAGCAGTTTAGACGCCCCGCAGGATACGCAGTATTTT
TRBD2	18	-	TRBV10-3	TRBJ2-4	CAISEESLAGGGKNIQYF	TGTGCCATCAGTGAAGAGTCACTAGCGGGGGGGGGCAAAAACATTCAGTACTTC
TRBD1	17	once	TRBV4-3	TRBJ2-4	CASSQDDPSGGKNIQYF	TGCGCCAGCAGCCAAGATGACCCCTCAGGGGGCAAAAACATTCAGTACTTC
TRBD1	16	few	TRBV20-1	TRBJ2-3	CSAWVSEGAQGDTQYF	TGCAGTGCTTGGGTATCAGAGGGGGCGCAGGGAGATACGCAGTATTTT
-	14	-	TRBV7-8	TRBJ2-5	CASSLDLGTETQYF	TGTGCCAGCAGCCTAGACCTAGGGACCGAGACCCAGTACTTC
TRBD2	16	-	TRBV12-3/TRBV12-4	TRBJ2-1	CASSHLLAGGPNGQFF	TGTGCCAGCAGTCATCTCCTAGCGGGAGGCCCCAATGGGCAGTTCTTC
-	16	few	TRBV5-5	TRBJ1-5	CASNPGGSPRDQPQHF	TGTGCCAGCAACCCGGGGGGATCCCCCCGGGATCAGCCCCAGCATTTT
TRBD2	16	few	TRBV9	TRBJ2-1	CASSASGTRIFNEQFF	TGTGCCAGCAGCGCATCCGGGACTAGAATTTTCAATGAGCAGTTCTTC
TRBD1	17	-	TRBV6-4	TRBJ1-2	CASSDSLGTGGLHGYTF	TGTGCCAGCAGTGACAGTCTTGGGACAGGGGGTTTACATGGCTACACCTTC
TRBD2	18	few	TRBV5-1	TRBJ2-1	CASSLALAGGTTYNEQFF	TGCGCCAGCAGCTTGGCGCTAGCGGGGGGGACGACCTACAATGAGCAGTTCTTC
-	12	-	TRBV6-5	TRBJ1-2	CASSYAGNGYTF	TGTGCCAGCAGTTACGCGGGGAATGGCTACACCTTC
TRBD2	14	-	TRBV5-1	TRBJ2-1	CASSALADYNEQFF	TGCGCCAGCAGCGCTCTAGCGGACTACAATGAGCAGTTCTTC
-	14	-	TRBV28	TRBJ2-7	CASSYRVYGPEQYF	TGTGCCAGCAGCTACAGGGTCTATGGTCCCGAGCAGTACTTC
-	15	many	TRBV7-2	TRBJ2-7	CASSPDLTEAYEQYF	TGTGCCAGCAGCCCCGATTTGACCGAGGCCTATGAGCAGTACTTC
-	16	many	TRBV28	TRBJ2-3	CASSSPARVSTDTQYF	TGTGCCAGCAGTTCTCCTGCGAGGGTGAGCACAGATACGCAGTATTTT
TRBD1	13	-	TRBV20-1	TRBJ1-6	CSATGDRNSPLHF	TGCAGTGCCACCGGGGACAGGAATTCACCCCTCCACTTT
-	17	once	TRBV3-1	TRBJ2-4	CASSQFRGGPAKNIQYF	TGTGCCAGCAGCCAATTCAGGGGAGGACCGGCCAAAAACATTCAGTACTTC
-	14	-	TRBV6-2/TRBV6-3	TRBJ2-7	CASRPPAVYNEQYF	TGTGCCAGCAGGCCACCCGCCGTTTACAATGAGCAGTACTTC
-	15	many	TRBV28	TRBJ2-3	CASSSTLNPTDTQYF	TGTGCCAGCAGTTCGACCCTCAATCCCACAGATACGCAGTATTTT
-	11	many	TRBV29-1	TRBJ2-5	CSVDRQETQYF	TGCAGCGTTGACAGACAAGAGACCCAGTACTTC
-	11	few	TRBV6-2/TRBV6-3	TRBJ2-3	CASRQGPRAYF	TGTGCCAGCAGACAAGGACCCCGTGCGTATTTT
-	13	-	TRBV7-9	TRBJ1-1	CASSRETFTEAFF	TGTGCCAGCAGCCGGGAGACCTTCACTGAAGCTTTCTTT
TRBD1	14	many	TRBV27	TRBJ1-2	CASSPTGVNYGYTF	TGTGCCAGCAGTCCGACAGGGGTAAACTATGGCTACACCTTC
-	14	-	TRBV5-1	TRBJ2-5	CASSLRMGPETQYF	TGCGCCAGCAGCTTAAGGATGGGGCCCGAGACCCAGTACTTC